The clone carrying this TCR beta chain was recorded many times. This sample is drawn from a study of neurological immune-mediated disorders. Synthesis of cDNA was accomplished via 5'RACE employing 10-nucleotide random UMIs. Each sequencing run yielded over 170 million TCR-beta sequences from 15-18 subjects. TCRdb recomputed calls from the 5' RACE reads with MiXCR, one row per CDR3 protein. The sample lists about 40,000 distinct CDR3 sequences, over 2% seen once, with about 2.4% in the top ten. There are 15 residues in the CDR3. Germline V gene data show CDR1 as LGHDT and CDR2 as YNNKEL (reference sequence). The V end lost 3 bases, the J end lost 1 base, and 13 bases lay between the germline ends.

Sequenced material: PBMCs. The receptor's source is a man in his fifties or sixties with multiple sclerosis. The genes are TRBV3-1 and TRBJ2-7; no firm D call. The CDR3 DNA is TGTGCCAGCAGCCAGGCCCCCGTGGAGTCCTACGAGCAGTACTTC. This translates into CASSQAPVESYEQYF.